This passage covers 16 T cell receptor beta chains from one sample sequenced in a study of identifying expanded T cells in peripheral blood. The repertoire was sequenced with immunoSEQ multiplex PCR; TCRdb's copy has only in-frame clones and lacks some. The sample lists 81,000 or so clones; 65% to 85% were seen once. The sequenced sample consisted of blood. The source is a person between 18 and 75 years old in good health.

CDR3 sequence: CASKNVQTSSYNEQFF. The CDR3 DNA follows: TGTGCCAGCAAGAACGTACAGACGAGCTCCTACAATGAGCAGTTCTTC. J is TRBJ2-1 and V is TRBV2; D ambiguous. The ends were cut back, 7 bases at V and 0 bases at J, with 16 bases in the middle. This CDR3 is 16 amino acids long. In germline, CDR1 is SNHLY, CDR2 FYNNEI.

V usage is TRBV10-3 and J usage is TRBJ2-7; 7 nucleotides align to TRBD1. V trimming: 4 bases; J trimming: 7 bases; junction bases outside the gene matches: 13. CDR3 length: 15 residues. Per the germline V gene, CDR1 is ENHRY and CDR2 is SYGVKD. This CDR3 reads CAISVGQGVGLEQYF. The CDR3 nucleotides read TGTGCCATCAGTGTGGGGCAGGGGGTGGGCTTGGAGCAGTACTTC.

The rearrangement uses TRBV30 and TRBJ2-7; perhaps TRBD1 as D (6 bases). Germline assignment: CDR1 GTSNPN and CDR2 SVGIG (reference sequence). This CDR3 contains 15 residues. V was clipped by 4 bases and J by 0 bases, with 16 bases between them. CDR3 residues: CAWNAIDRNSYEQYF. CDR3 coding DNA: TGTGCCTGGAACGCTATTGACAGGAACTCCTACGAGCAGTACTTC.

This chain links TRBV18 with TRBJ2-1; D is undetermined. V lost 0 bases to trimming and J lost 10 bases, with 7 bases between them. This CDR3 has 12 residues. Germline lookup yields CDR1 KGHSH and CDR2 LQKENI. The CDR3 DNA is TGTGCCAGCTCACCACCCGGTTCGGAGCAGTTCTTC. It encodes CASSPPGSEQFF.

The chain recombines TRBV5-1 with TRBJ1-2; TRBD1 is a possible D gene (5 bases). CDR3 size: 12 residues. Trimming removed 0 bases from V and 6 bases from J, with 6 bases in between. The germline V gene has CDR1 SGHRS and CDR2 YFSETQ. The CDR3: CASSLAQDGYTF. CDR3 bases: TGCGCCAGCAGCTTGGCACAGGATGGCTACACCTTC.

This chain links TRBV30 with TRBJ2-7, with a weak D call TRBD2 (6 bases). Germline CDR1 is GTSNPN and CDR2 is SVGIG (reference sequence). The CDR3 is 12 residues long. V lost 4 bases and J 3 bases, leaving 10 bases between the germline ends. CDR3 coding DNA: TGTGCCTGGATGGCGGGGTTCTACGAGCAGTACTTC. Translating it yields CAWMAGFYEQYF.

The J gene is TRBJ1-3, the V gene TRBV19; weak D call: TRBD1 (6 bases). This CDR3 contains 19 residues. Germline values: CDR1 LNHDA, CDR2 SQIVND (reference sequence). V lost 0 bases to trimming and J lost 0 bases, with 18 bases between them. The CDR3 loop is CASSIDPAGQRSSGNTIYF. CDR3 bases: TGTGCCAGTAGTATAGACCCCGCCGGACAGAGAAGCTCTGGAAACACCATATATTTT.

V is TRBV4-3 and J is TRBJ2-7; 8 bases map to TRBD1. V was pared by 4 bases and J by 0 bases, with 5 bases of the junction left unmatched. The CDR3 totals 15 residues. Germline V gene lookup returns CDR1 LGHNA and CDR2 YSLEER. CDR3 nucleotide sequence: TGCGCCAGCAGCCCTCGGACAGGGTCCTCCTACGAGCAGTACTTC. Its protein product is CASSPRTGSSYEQYF.

The CDR3, as DNA: TGTGCCAGCGCCCGGGACGGACAAGAGACCCAGTACTTC. Protein: CASARDGQETQYF. V usage is TRBV27 and J usage is TRBJ2-5, with D perhaps given as TRBD1 or TRBD2 (5 bases each). The length of the CDR3 is 13 residues. CDR1 and CDR2 from the germline V gene are MNHEY and SMNVEV (reference sequence). V was clipped by 8 bases and J by 2 bases, with 12 bases between them.

V usage is TRBV21-1 and J usage is TRBJ1-2. TRBV21-1 is a pseudogene locus. The CDR3 spans 16 residues. The CDR3 sequence: CASSKVRDASNYGYTF. The CDR3 nucleotides are TGTGCCAGCAGCAAAGTCCGGGACGCCTCTAACTATGGCTACACCTTC.

V and J are TRBV10-3 and TRBJ2-5, with 7 bases matching TRBD1. V lost 6 bases and J lost 5; bases outside the gene matches: 12. This CDR3 region has 15 residues. Germline V gives CDR1 ENHRY, CDR2 SYGVKD. The CDR3 loop is CAISPGTVGKETQYF. CDR3 nucleotides: TGTGCCATCAGCCCCGGGACAGTGGGGAAGGAGACCCAGTACTTC.

V and J are TRBV11-2 and TRBJ2-5; D gene ambiguous. CDR1 and CDR2 (germline): SGHAT, FQNNGV. V was shortened by 3 bases and J by 0 bases, with 11 bases between the two germline ends. This CDR3 region has 15 residues. In DNA form, the CDR3 reads TGTGCCAGCAGCTTCGACGATAAGTACCAAGAGACCCAGTACTTC. Its translation: CASSFDDKYQETQYF.

The CDR3 sequence is CASSRARGALDEQYF. The CDR3 DNA sequence: TGCGCCAGCAGCCGGGCCCGGGGAGCGCTAGACGAGCAGTACTTC. J is TRBJ2-7 and V is TRBV4-3, with D perhaps matching TRBD2 (5 bases). Trimming removed 4 bases at V and 5 bases at J, with 18 bases between. The germline V gene has CDR1 LGHNA and CDR2 YSLEER. The CDR3 is 15 residues long.

The V and J genes are TRBV5-1 and TRBJ2-7; D might be TRBD2 (6 bases). Germline V gene data show CDR1 as SGHRS and CDR2 as YFSETQ. This CDR3 is 14 amino acids long. Trimming removed 0 bases from V and 4 bases from J, with 11 bases in between. The CDR3 bases are TGCGCCAGCAGCTTGGATACTAGCCGTTACGAGCAGTACTTC. It encodes CASSLDTSRYEQYF. The whole variable domain, remainder taken from reference TRBV5-1 and TRBJ2-7, is KAGVTQTPRYLIKTRGQQVTLSCSPISGHRSVSWYQQTPGQGLQFLFEYFSETQRNKGNFPGRFSGRQFSNSRSEMNVSTLELGDSALYLCASSLDTSRYEQYFGPGTRLTVT.

The rearrangement joins TRBV2 to TRBJ2-1; 10 bases are shared with TRBD1. Germline V gene sequence: CDR1 SNHLY, CDR2 FYNNEI. The V and J ends lost 5 bases and 9 bases, in that order; junction bases with no gene match: 10. The CDR3 is made up of 15 amino acids. CDR3 region: CASSPLGQGKGEQFF. Here the CDR3 DNA reads TGTGCCAGCAGTCCCCTGGGACAGGGGAAAGGTGAGCAGTTCTTC.

This CDR3 reads CASSLTYRPPQRASLYEQYF. The CDR3 DNA follows: TGCGCCAGCAGCCTAACTTACAGGCCCCCGCAGCGGGCGAGCCTCTACGAGCAGTACTTC. The chain employs TRBV5-1 and TRBJ2-7, with D possibly being TRBD2 (6 bases). Trimming removed 4 bases from V and 3 bases from J, with 32 bases in between. The CDR3 has 20 amino acids. Germline V lookup: CDR1 SGHRS, CDR2 YFSETQ.